The clone carrying this TCR beta chain showed up just a few times. What it binds is unknown. The data derive from a study of breast tumors, draining lymph nodes, adjacent tissues. Broader study findings: Compared with basal-like, luminal-like tumors shared significantly more repertoire with nontumor tissue. The data were judged consistent with most tumor T cells coming from lymph node and expanding in tumor. The lymph node origin of tumor T cells was framed as consistent with a hypothesis, not demonstrated. Tumor repertoires ranked between lymph nodes and nontumor tissue in diversity, with V and J gene preferences.

TCRdb reprocessed the multiplex PCR reads via MiXCR and lists one record per CDR3 protein. In the table there are about 140,000 distinct CDR3 sequences, approximately 32% of which are singletons. Breast cancer patients provided tissue from their axillary draining lymph nodes. This CDR3 spans 13 amino acids. Between the trimmed V and J ends, which lost 7 bases and 6 bases, there was a span of 15 bases. This sequence originates from a female donor with breast cancer. Some clones in this sample may be carry-over from other donors' samples. Sequenced sample: axillary lymph node tissue. The chain is built from TRBV12-3 or TRBV12-4 and TRBJ1-1; the D is unclear. The CDR3 protein is CASTTAGAPEAFF. In DNA form, the CDR3 reads TGTGCCAGCACCACCGCGGGCGCCCCTGAAGCTTTCTTT.